This TCR beta chain was documented in a study of T cell changes during pregnancy in multiple sclerosis. Clones were sequenced by immunoSEQ multiplex PCR, and TCRdb holds only the in-frame ones, with some missing. Here the sample spans 75,000 to 100,000 clones, 75% to 95% being singletons. The V gene's germline CDR1 is SGHRS and CDR2 YFSETQ. This CDR3 comprises 12 residues. Trimming took 4 bases from V and 5 from J, leaving 9 bases between them. The chain joins TRBV5-1 to TRBJ1-2, with a weak D call TRBD1 (5 bases). Sample: peripheral blood, taken after pregnancy. The TCR comes from a female donor in good health, enrolled as a control in a pregnancy study. CDR3 in amino acids: CASSTGLYGYTF. In DNA, the CDR3 is TGCGCCAGCAGCACGGGACTATATGGCTACACCTTC.